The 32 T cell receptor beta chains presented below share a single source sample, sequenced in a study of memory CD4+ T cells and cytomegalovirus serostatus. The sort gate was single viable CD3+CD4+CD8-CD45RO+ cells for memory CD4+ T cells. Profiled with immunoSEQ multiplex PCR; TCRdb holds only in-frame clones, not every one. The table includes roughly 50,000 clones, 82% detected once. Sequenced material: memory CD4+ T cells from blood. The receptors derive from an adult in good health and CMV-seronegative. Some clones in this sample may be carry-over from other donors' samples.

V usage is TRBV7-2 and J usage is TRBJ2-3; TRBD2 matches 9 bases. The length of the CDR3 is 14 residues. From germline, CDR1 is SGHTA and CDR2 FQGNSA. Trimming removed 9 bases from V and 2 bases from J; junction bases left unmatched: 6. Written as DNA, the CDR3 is TGTGCCAGTTGCCCTAGCGGGGTCACAGATACGCAGTATTTT. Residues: CASCPSGVTDTQYF.

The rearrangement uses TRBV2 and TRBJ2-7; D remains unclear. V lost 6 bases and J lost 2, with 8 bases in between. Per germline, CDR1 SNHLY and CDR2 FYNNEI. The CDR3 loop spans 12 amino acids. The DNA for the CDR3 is TGTGCCAGCAGGGTAACACCCTACGAGCAGTACTTC. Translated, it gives CASRVTPYEQYF.

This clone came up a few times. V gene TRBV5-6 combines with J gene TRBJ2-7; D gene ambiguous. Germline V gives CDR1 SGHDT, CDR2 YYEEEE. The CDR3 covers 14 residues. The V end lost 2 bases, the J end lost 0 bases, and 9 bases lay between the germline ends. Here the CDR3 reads CASSFGVRSYEQYF. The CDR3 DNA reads TGTGCCAGCAGCTTCGGCGTCCGCTCCTACGAGCAGTACTTC.

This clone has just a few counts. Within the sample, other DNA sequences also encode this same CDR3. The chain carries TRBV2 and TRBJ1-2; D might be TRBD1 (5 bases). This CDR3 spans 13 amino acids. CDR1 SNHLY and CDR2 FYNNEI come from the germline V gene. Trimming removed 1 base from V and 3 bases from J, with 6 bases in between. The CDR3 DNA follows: TGTGCCAGCAGTGAAGGGGGGTACTATGGCTACACCTTC. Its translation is CASSEGGYYGYTF.

In DNA, the CDR3 is TGTGCCAGCAAAATAGGCAGTCGTGAAGCTTTCTTT. Translating gives CASKIGSREAFF. This chain uses TRBV2 with TRBJ1-1, with D uncertain. CDR1 is SNHLY, CDR2 FYNNEI, per germline. This CDR3 comprises 12 residues. The germline V and J ends were trimmed by 7 bases and 7 bases, with 13 bases remaining between them. Filled out from reference TRBV2 and TRBJ1-1, the complete variable domain reads EPEVTQTPSHQVTQMGQEVILRCVPISNHLYFYWYRQILGQKVEFLVSFYNNEISEKSEIFDDQFSVERPDGSNFTLKIRSTKLEDSAMYFCASKIGSREAFFGQGTRLTVV.

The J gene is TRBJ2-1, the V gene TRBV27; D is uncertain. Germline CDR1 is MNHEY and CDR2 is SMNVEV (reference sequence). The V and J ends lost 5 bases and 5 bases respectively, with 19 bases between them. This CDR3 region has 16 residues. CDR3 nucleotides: TGTGCCAGCAGTCCACCCTTGGCTAGTCCCCACAATGAGCAGTTCTTC. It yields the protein CASSPPLASPHNEQFF.

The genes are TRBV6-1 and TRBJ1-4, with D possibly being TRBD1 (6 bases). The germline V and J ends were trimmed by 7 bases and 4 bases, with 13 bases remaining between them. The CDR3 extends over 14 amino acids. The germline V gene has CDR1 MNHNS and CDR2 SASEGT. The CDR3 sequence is CASTGGDNNEKLFF. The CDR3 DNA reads TGTGCCAGCACGGGGGGGGACAATAATGAAAAACTGTTTTTT.

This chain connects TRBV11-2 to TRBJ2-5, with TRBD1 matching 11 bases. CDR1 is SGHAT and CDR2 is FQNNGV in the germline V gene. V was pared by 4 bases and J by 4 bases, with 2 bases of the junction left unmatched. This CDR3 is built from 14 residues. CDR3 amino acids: CASSSGTGGETQYF. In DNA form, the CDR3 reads TGTGCCAGCAGCTCCGGGACAGGGGGAGAGACCCAGTACTTC.

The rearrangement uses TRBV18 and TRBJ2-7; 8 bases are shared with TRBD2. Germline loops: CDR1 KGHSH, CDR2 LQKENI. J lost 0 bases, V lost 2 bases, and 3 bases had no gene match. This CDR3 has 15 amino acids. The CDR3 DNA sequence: TGTGCCAGCTCACCAAGGACTAGCAGCTCCTACGAGCAGTACTTC. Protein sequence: CASSPRTSSSYEQYF.

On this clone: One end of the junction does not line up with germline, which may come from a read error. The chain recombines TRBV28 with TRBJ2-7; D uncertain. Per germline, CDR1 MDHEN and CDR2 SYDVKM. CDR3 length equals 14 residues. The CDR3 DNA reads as TGTGCCAGCAGTTTATATAACCCGTCCTCCGAGCAGTACTTC. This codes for CASSLYNPSSEQYF.

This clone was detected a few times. CDR3 residues: CASSLERRGYEQYF. In DNA form, the CDR3 reads TGTGCCAGCAGCTTAGAGCGACGGGGTTACGAGCAGTACTTC. The rearrangement links TRBV11-2 to TRBJ2-7; a weak D match, TRBD2 (5 bases). Germline CDR1 SGHAT, CDR2 FQNNGV. V lost 0 bases and J 4 bases, leaving 10 bases between the germline ends. The CDR3 has 14 amino acids.

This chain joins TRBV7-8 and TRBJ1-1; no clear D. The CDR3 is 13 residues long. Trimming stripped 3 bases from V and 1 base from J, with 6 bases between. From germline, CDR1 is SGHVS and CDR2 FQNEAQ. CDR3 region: CASSFGRNTEAFF. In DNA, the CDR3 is TGTGCCAGCAGCTTCGGACGGAACACTGAAGCTTTCTTT. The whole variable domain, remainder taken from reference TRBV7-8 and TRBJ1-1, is GAGVSQSPRYKVAKRGQDVALRCDPISGHVSLFWYQQALGQGPEFLTYFQNEAQLDKSGLPSDRFFAERPEGSVSTLKIQRTQQEDSAVYLCASSFGRNTEAFFGQGTRLTVV.

CDR3 amino acids: CASSETAGGTDTQYF. Here the CDR3 DNA reads TGTGCCAGCAGTGAAACGGCCGGGGGGACAGATACGCAGTATTTT. The chain carries TRBV6-1 and TRBJ2-3; 7 bases match TRBD2. The V and J ends lost 2 bases and 3 bases, in that order; junction bases with no gene match: 5. Per germline, CDR1 MNHNS and CDR2 SASEGT. This CDR3 has 15 amino acids.

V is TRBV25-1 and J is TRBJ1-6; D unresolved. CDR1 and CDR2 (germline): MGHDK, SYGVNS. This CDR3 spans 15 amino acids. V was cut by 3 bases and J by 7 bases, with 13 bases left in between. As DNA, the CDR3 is TGTGCCAGCAGTGACATTGCAACTCCGAATTCACCCCTCCACTTT. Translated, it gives CASSDIATPNSPLHF.

The DNA for the CDR3 is TGCGCCAGCAGCTTGGCTCCGTCCTATGGCTACACCTTC. This gives the protein CASSLAPSYGYTF. The chain links TRBV5-1 to TRBJ1-2; D call uncertain. The V end was cut by 0 bases, the J end by 4 bases, with 7 bases between. This CDR3 spans 13 amino acids. CDR1 SGHRS and CDR2 YFSETQ come from the germline V gene.

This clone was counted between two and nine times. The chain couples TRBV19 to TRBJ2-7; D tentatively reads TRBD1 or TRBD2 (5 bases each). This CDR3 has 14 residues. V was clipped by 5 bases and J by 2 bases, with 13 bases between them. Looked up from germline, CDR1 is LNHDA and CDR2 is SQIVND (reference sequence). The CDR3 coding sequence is TGTGCCAGTAGTCCCTCCGGGACCACCTACGAGCAGTACTTC. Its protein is CASSPSGTTYEQYF.

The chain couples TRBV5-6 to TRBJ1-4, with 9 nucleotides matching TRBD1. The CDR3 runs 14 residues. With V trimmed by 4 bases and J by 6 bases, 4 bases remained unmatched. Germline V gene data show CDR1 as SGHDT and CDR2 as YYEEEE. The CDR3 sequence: CASSPTGGHEKLFF. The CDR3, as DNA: TGTGCCAGCAGCCCAACAGGGGGCCATGAAAAACTGTTTTTT.

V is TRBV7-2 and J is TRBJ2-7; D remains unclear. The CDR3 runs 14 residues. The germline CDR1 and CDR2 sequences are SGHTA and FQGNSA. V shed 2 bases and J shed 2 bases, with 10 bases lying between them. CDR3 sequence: CASSLSHSTYEQYF. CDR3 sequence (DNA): TGTGCCAGCAGCTTAAGTCACTCTACCTACGAGCAGTACTTC.

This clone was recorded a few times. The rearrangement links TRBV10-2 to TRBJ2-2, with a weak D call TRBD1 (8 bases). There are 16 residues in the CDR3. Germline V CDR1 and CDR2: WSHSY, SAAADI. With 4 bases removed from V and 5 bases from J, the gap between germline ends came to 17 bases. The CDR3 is CASSVDRGGKTGELFF. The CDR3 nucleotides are TGCGCCAGCAGTGTAGACAGGGGAGGGAAAACCGGGGAGCTGTTTTTT.

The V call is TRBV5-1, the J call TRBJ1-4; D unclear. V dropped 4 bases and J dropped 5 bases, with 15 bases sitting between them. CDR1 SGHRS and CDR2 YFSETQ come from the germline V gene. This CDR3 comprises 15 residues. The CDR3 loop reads CASSPGGVTNEKLFF. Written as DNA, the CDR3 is TGCGCCAGCAGCCCGGGCGGGGTGACAAATGAAAAACTGTTTTTT.

CDR3 in DNA: TGTGCCAGCATCAAACGGGGTTTAGTGAACACTGAAGCTTTCTTT. Amino acids: CASIKRGLVNTEAFF. The chain recombines TRBV6-6 with TRBJ1-1; D is ambiguous. Deletions cut 7 bases from V and 0 bases from J, with 15 bases between. Germline-derived CDR1 and CDR2 are MNHNY and SVGAGI (reference sequence). The CDR3 sequence is 15 residues long.

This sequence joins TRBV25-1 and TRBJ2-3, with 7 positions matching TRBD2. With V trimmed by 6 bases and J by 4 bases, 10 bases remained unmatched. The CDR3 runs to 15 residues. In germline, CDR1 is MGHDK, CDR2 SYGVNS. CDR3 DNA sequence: TGTGCCAGCAGCCCTGAACGACGGGGGGCAGATACGCAGTATTTT. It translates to CASSPERRGADTQYF.

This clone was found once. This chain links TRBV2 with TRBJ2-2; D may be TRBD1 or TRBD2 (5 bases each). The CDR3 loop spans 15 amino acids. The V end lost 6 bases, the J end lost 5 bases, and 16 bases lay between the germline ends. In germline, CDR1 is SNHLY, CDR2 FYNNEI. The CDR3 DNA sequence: TGTGCCAGCAGATTGGGGCAGCGAGGGACCGGGGAGCTGTTTTTT. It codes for CASRLGQRGTGELFF.

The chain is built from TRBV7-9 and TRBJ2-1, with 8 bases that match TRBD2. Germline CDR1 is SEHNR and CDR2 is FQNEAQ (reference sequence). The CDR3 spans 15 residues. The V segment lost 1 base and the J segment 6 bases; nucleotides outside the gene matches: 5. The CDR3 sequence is CASSLVGRAVNEQFF. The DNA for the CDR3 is TGTGCCAGCAGCTTAGTCGGGAGGGCCGTCAATGAGCAGTTCTTC.

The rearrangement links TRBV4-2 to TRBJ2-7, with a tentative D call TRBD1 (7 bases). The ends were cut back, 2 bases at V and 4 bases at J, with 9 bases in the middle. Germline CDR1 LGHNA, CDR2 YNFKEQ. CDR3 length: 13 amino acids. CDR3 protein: CASSQPGGYEQYF. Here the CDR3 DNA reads TGTGCCAGCAGCCAACCAGGGGGGTACGAGCAGTACTTC.

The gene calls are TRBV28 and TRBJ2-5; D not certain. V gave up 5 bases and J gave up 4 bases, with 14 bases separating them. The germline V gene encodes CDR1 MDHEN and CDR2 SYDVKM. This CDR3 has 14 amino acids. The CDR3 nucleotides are TGTGCCAGCAGTCTAGACCTCCGGAGAGAGACCCAGTACTTC. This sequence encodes CASSLDLRRETQYF.

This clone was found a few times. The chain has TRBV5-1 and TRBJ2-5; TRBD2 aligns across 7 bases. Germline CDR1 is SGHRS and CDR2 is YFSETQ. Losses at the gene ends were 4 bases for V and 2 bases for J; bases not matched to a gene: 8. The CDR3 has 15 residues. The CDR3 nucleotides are TGCGCCAGCAGCAAACAGACTAGCAATCAAGAGACCCAGTACTTC. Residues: CASSKQTSNQETQYF.

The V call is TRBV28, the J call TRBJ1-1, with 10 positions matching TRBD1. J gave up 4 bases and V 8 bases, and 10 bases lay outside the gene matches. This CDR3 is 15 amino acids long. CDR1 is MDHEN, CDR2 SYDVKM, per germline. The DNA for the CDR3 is TGTGCCAGCGCAATAGACAGGGGGCGAATCACTGAAGCTTTCTTT. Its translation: CASAIDRGRITEAFF.

CDR3 in amino acids: CASSVRTGSSYNEQFF. The CDR3 coding sequence is TGTGCCAGCAGTGTACGGACTGGCAGCTCCTACAATGAGCAGTTCTTC. The rearrangement uses TRBV6-1 and TRBJ2-1; D is possibly TRBD2 (5 bases). Trimming stripped 4 bases from V and 0 bases from J, with 13 bases between. The CDR3 has 16 amino acids. Germline V CDR1 and CDR2: MNHNS, SASEGT.

The CDR3 DNA follows: TGTGCCAGCAGCGCCGACAACTATGGCTACACCTTC. Amino acids: CASSADNYGYTF. The chain couples TRBV5-4 to TRBJ1-2; D is uncertain. CDR1 is SGHNT, CDR2 YYREEE, per germline (reference sequence). The CDR3 has 12 residues. Trimming shortened V by 4 bases and J by 2 bases, and 6 bases separated the two germline ends.

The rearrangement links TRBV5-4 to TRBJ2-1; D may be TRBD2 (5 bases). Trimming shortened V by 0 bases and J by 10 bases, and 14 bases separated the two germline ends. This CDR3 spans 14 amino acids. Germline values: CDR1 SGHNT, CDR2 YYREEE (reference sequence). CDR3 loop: CASSLDSVTSEQFF. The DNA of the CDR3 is TGTGCCAGCAGCTTGGATAGCGTAACCAGCGAGCAGTTCTTC.

CDR3 region: CASSSTSGTRGTDTQYF. The DNA for the CDR3 is TGTGCCAGCAGCTCGACTAGCGGGACACGGGGCACAGATACGCAGTATTTT. V is TRBV7-9 and J is TRBJ2-3; 11 nucleotides line up with TRBD2. Germline trimming cut 4 bases from V and 1 base from J; bases unmatched to any gene: 7. Germline CDR1 reads SEHNR; CDR2 reads FQNEAQ (reference sequence). The CDR3 sequence is 17 residues long. Based on the CDR3 plus reference TRBV7-9 and TRBJ2-3, the full variable domain is DTGVSQNPRHKITKRGQNVTFRCDPISEHNRLYWYRQTLGQGPEFLTYFQNEAQLEKSRLLSDRFSAERPKGSFSTLEIQRTEQGDSAMYLCASSSTSGTRGTDTQYFGPGTRLTVL.